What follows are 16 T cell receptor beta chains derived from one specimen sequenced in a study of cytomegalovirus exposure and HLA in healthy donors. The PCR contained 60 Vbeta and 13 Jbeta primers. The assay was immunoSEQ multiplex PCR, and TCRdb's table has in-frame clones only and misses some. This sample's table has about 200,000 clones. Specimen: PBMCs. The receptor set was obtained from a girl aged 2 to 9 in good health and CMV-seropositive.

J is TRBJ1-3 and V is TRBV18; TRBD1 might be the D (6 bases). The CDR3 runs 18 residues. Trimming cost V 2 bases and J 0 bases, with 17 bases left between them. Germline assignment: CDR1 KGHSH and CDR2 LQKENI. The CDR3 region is CASSPTGGATFSGNTIYF. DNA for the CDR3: TGTGCCAGCTCACCAACGGGGGGGGCCACGTTCTCTGGAAACACCATATATTTT.

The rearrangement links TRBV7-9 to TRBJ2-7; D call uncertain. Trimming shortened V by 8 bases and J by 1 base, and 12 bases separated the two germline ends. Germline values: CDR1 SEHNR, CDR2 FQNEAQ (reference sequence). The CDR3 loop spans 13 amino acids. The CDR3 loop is CASETSGSYEQYF. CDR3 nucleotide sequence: TGTGCCAGCGAAACGTCCGGGTCCTACGAGCAGTACTTC. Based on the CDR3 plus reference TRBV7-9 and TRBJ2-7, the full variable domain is DTGVSQNPRHKITKRGQNVTFRCDPISEHNRLYWYRQTLGQGPEFLTYFQNEAQLEKSRLLSDRFSAERPKGSFSTLEIQRTEQGDSAMYLCASETSGSYEQYFGPGTRLTVT.

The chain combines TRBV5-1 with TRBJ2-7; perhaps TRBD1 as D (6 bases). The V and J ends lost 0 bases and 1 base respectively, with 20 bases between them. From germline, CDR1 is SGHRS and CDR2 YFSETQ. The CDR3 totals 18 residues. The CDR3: CASSLEGRGHTYSYEQYF. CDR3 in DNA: TGCGCCAGCAGCTTGGAAGGCAGGGGCCATACATATTCCTACGAGCAGTACTTC.

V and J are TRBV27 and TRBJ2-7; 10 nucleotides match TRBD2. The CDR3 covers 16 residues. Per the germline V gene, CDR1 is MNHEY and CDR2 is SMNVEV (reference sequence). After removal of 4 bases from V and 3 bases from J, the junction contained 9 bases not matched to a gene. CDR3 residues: CASSSSSGSFLYEQYF. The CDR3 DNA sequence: TGTGCCAGCAGTTCATCTAGCGGGAGCTTCCTCTACGAGCAGTACTTC.

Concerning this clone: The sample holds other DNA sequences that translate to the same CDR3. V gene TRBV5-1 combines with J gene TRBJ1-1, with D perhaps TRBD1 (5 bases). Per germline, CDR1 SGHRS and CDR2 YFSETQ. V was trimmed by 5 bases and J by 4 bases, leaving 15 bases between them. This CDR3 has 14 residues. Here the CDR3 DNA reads TGCGCCAGCAGTCTCCAGGGTAGGGGCACTGAAGCTTTCTTT. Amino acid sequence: CASSLQGRGTEAFF.

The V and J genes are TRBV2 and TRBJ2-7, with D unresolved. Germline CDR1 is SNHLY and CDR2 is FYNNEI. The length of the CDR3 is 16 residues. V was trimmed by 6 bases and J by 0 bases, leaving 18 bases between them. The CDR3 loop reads CASSHLLAESSYEQYF. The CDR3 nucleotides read TGTGCCAGCAGCCACCTTCTGGCGGAAAGCTCCTACGAGCAGTACTTC.

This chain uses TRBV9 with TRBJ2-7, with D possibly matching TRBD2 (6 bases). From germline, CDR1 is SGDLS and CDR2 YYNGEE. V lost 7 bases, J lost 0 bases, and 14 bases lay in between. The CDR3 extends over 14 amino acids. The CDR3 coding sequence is TGTGCCAGCTCGCTTAGCGGTACCTCCTACGAGCAGTACTTC. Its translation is CASSLSGTSYEQYF.

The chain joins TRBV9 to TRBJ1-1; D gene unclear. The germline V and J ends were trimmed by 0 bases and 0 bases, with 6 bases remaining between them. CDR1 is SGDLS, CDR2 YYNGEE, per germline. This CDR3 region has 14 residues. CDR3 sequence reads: CASSVADLNTEAFF. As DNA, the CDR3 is TGTGCCAGCAGCGTAGCCGACTTGAACACTGAAGCTTTCTTT.

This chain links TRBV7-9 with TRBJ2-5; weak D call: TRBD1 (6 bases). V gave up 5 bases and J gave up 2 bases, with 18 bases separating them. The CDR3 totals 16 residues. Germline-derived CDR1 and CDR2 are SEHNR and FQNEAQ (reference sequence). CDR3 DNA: TGTGCCAGCAGCACCCCAGGGGTTATTAGGCAAGAGACCCAGTACTTC. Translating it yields CASSTPGVIRQETQYF.

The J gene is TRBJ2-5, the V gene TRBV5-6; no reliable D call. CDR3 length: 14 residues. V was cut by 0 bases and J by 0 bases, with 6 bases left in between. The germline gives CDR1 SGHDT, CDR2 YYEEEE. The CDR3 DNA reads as TGTGCCAGCAGCTTGGCACAGAACCAAGAGACCCAGTACTTC. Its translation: CASSLAQNQETQYF.

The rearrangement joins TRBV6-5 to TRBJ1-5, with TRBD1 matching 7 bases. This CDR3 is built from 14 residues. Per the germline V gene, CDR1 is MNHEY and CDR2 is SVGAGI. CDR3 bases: TGTGCTACCAGCCTGAGGGGGCCGGGTCAGCCCCAGCATTTT. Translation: CATSLRGPGQPQHF.

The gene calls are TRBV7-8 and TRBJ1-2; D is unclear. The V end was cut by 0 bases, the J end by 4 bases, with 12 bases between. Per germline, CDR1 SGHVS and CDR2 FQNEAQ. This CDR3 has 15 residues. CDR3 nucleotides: TGTGCCAGCAGCTTAGCCGGGTTCTTCAGCTATGGCTACACCTTC. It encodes CASSLAGFFSYGYTF.

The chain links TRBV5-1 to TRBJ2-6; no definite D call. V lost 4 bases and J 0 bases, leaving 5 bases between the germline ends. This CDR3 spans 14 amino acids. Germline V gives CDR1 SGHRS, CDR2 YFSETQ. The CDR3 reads CASSVYSGANVLTF. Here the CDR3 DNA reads TGCGCCAGCAGCGTGTACTCTGGGGCCAACGTCCTGACTTTC.

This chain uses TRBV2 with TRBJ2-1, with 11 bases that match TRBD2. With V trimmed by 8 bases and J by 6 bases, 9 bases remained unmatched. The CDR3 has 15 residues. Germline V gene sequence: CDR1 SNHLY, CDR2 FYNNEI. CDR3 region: CASGGGSGRGNEQFF. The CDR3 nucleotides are TGTGCCAGCGGGGGGGGTAGCGGGAGGGGCAATGAGCAGTTCTTC.

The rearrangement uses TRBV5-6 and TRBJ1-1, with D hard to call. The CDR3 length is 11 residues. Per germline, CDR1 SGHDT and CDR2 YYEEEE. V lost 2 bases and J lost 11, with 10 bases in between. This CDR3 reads CASSFGSLAFF. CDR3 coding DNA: TGTGCCAGCAGCTTCGGTTCCTTGGCTTTCTTT.

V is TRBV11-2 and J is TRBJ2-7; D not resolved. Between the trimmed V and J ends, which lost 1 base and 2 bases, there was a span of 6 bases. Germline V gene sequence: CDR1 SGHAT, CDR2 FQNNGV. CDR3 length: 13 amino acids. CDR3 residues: CASSLVGTYEQYF. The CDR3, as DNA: TGTGCCAGCAGCTTAGTTGGCACCTACGAGCAGTACTTC.